The 29 T cell receptor beta chains given below trace back to one sample, sequenced in a study of beta chain features in type 1 diabetes. The study reverse transcribed the entire isolated RNA, so it sequenced expressed TCRB transcripts. Assay used: immunoSEQ multiplex PCR; TCRdb lists only in-frame clones, some missing. Here the sample spans a few hundred thousand clones, about 15% being singletons. The specimen was naive CD4+ T cells from blood. These receptors were collected from a woman in her late teens or twenties in good health.

V gene TRBV11-3 combines with J gene TRBJ2-2, with 11 bases that match TRBD1. The CDR3 is 17 amino acids. The V gene's germline CDR1 is SGHNT and CDR2 YENEEA. The trim removed 5 bases at V and 5 bases at J, leaving 10 bases unmatched. This CDR3 reads CASSLRSGTGGTGELFF. As DNA, the CDR3 is TGTGCCAGCAGCCTACGATCCGGGACAGGGGGGACCGGGGAGCTGTTTTTT.

CDR3 sequence: CASSTLGGGPRDTQYF. CDR3 bases: TGTGCCAGCAGCACCCTAGGGGGAGGGCCTCGGGATACGCAGTATTTT. This sequence joins TRBV7-6 and TRBJ2-3, with D possibly matching TRBD2 (7 bases). With 5 bases removed from V and 6 bases from J, the gap between germline ends came to 21 bases. The CDR3 loop spans 16 amino acids. The germline CDR1 and CDR2 sequences are SGHVS and FNYEAQ.

This chain joins TRBV29-1 and TRBJ2-1; 8 bases match TRBD1. The V gene's germline CDR1 is SQVTM and CDR2 ANQGSEA. The J segment lost 0 bases and the V segment lost 7 bases, leaving 5 bases of the junction unmatched. This CDR3 has 14 residues. CDR3 DNA: TGCAGCGGGGGACAGGAGGTCTCCTACAATGAGCAGTTCTTC. Encoded protein: CSGGQEVSYNEQFF.

The chain recombines TRBV14 with TRBJ1-3; D unclear. The germline V gene has CDR1 SGHDN and CDR2 FVKESK. The CDR3 runs 14 residues. V was shortened by 0 bases and J by 3 bases, with 6 bases between the two germline ends. The CDR3 here is CASSQEAIGNTIYF. CDR3 bases: TGTGCCAGCAGCCAAGAGGCCATTGGAAACACCATATATTTT. Full variable domain (rest looked up from reference TRBV14 and TRBJ1-3): EAGVTQFPSHSVIEKGQTVTLRCDPISGHDNLYWYRRVMGKEIKFLLHFVKESKQDESGMPNNRFLAERTGGTYSTLKVQPAELEDSGVYFCASSQEAIGNTIYFGEGSWLTVV.

This clone was observed a handful of times. The J gene is TRBJ1-5, the V gene TRBV7-9, with 7 bases lining up with TRBD1. The CDR3 consists of 14 residues. Germline V lookup: CDR1 SEHNR, CDR2 FQNEAQ (reference sequence). V shed 4 bases, J shed 3 bases, and the junction held 3 bases outside the gene matches. The CDR3 DNA reads as TGTGCCAGCAGCTCGGGACAGATCAATCAGCCCCAGCATTTT. This sequence encodes CASSSGQINQPQHF.

This clone turned up a few times. The chain combines TRBV7-2 with TRBJ2-1; D uncertain. This CDR3 contains 11 residues. The V gene lost 7 bases and the J gene lost 4 bases, with 5 bases spanning the gap. Germline CDR1 reads SGHTA; CDR2 reads FQGNSA. Here the CDR3 DNA reads TGTGCCAGCACCCGTTACAATGAGCAGTTCTTC. It specifies CASTRYNEQFF.

The chain has TRBV30 and TRBJ2-3, with 11 bases identical to TRBD2. With V trimmed by 0 bases and J by 4 bases, 6 bases remained unmatched. Germline lookup yields CDR1 GTSNPN and CDR2 SVGIG (reference sequence). The CDR3 loop spans 16 amino acids. The CDR3, as DNA: TGTGCCTGGAGTGTCCTACTAGCGGGAGAGGCAGATACGCAGTATTTT. This encodes CAWSVLLAGEADTQYF. Full variable domain (rest looked up from reference TRBV30 and TRBJ2-3): SQTIHQWPATLVQPVGSPLSLECTVEGTSNPNLYWYRQAAGRGLQLLFYSVGIGQISSEVPQNLSASRPQDRQFILSSKKLLLSDSGFYLCAWSVLLAGEADTQYFGPGTRLTVL.

This chain joins TRBV7-2 and TRBJ1-1; D uncertain. V shed 1 base and J shed 11 bases, with 14 bases lying between them. Germline CDR1 is SGHTA and CDR2 is FQGNSA. There are 13 residues in the CDR3. CDR3 loop: CASSLVNSGKAFF. CDR3 DNA: TGTGCCAGCAGCTTAGTCAACAGCGGAAAGGCTTTCTTT.

This clone has just a few counts. The rearrangement uses TRBV11-1 and TRBJ2-7; D possibly corresponds to TRBD2 (5 bases). CDR3 length equals 12 residues. CDR1 and CDR2 (germline): SGHAT, FQDESV (reference sequence). With 6 bases removed from V and 0 bases from J, the gap between germline ends came to 6 bases. CDR3 nucleotide sequence: TGTGCCAGCAGAAGCGGCTCCTACGAGCAGTACTTC. As protein: CASRSGSYEQYF.

The table lists this clone with a few counts. The chain couples TRBV27 to TRBJ2-7; TRBD1 matches at 8 bases. Germline CDR1 is MNHEY and CDR2 is SMNVEV (reference sequence). V lost 6 bases and J lost 0; bases outside the gene matches: 7. This CDR3 spans 15 amino acids. This chain's CDR3 is CASRNQQGDSYEQYF. CDR3 sequence (DNA): TGTGCCAGCAGAAATCAACAGGGGGACTCCTACGAGCAGTACTTC.

This clone has only a few counts. The same CDR3 can be traced to other DNA sequences in this sample. The chain employs TRBV5-1 and TRBJ2-7; 7 bases fit TRBD2. Losses at the gene ends were 4 bases for V and 2 bases for J; bases not matched to a gene: 0. Germline CDR1 is SGHRS and CDR2 is YFSETQ. The CDR3 consists of 12 residues. The CDR3 loop reads CASSAGAYEQYF. The DNA for the CDR3 is TGCGCCAGCAGCGCGGGAGCCTACGAGCAGTACTTC.

This clone was found a few times. The chain links TRBV9 to TRBJ2-1; D ambiguous. Germline V gene sequence: CDR1 SGDLS, CDR2 YYNGEE. The CDR3 is 12 amino acids. The germline V and J ends were trimmed by 4 bases and 10 bases, with 12 bases remaining between them. In DNA form, the CDR3 reads TGTGCCAGCAGCACCCTAGTCACAGAGCAGTTCTTC. Translation: CASSTLVTEQFF. Based on the CDR3 plus reference TRBV9 and TRBJ2-1, the full variable domain is DSGVTQTPKHLITATGQRVTLRCSPRSGDLSVYWYQQSLDQGLQFLIQYYNGEERAKGNILERFSAQQFPDLHSELNLSSLELGDSALYFCASSTLVTEQFFGPGTRLTVL.

This clone was recorded a few times. It is unclear where the CDR3 begins or ends on the DNA, so no DNA is shown, and the CDR3 is as TCRdb lists it. The chain carries TRBV27 and TRBJ2-1; the table's D call, TRBD2, has no DNA check behind it. Per germline, CDR1 MNHEY and CDR2 SMNVEV (reference sequence). The CDR3 region is 15 residues in length, termini included. CDR3 region: CASSTSRLVINEQFF.

A few counts support this clone. The CDR3 DNA follows: TGCGCCAGCAGTGGTCTAGGGGGAAGCAATGAGCAGTTCTTC. Encoded protein: CASSGLGGSNEQFF. V gene TRBV5-1 combines with J gene TRBJ2-1; a weak D match, TRBD1 (6 bases). The V end was cut by 5 bases, the J end by 6 bases, with 15 bases between. From germline, CDR1 is SGHRS and CDR2 YFSETQ. There are 14 residues in the CDR3.

The chain joins TRBV9 to TRBJ2-7, with TRBD2 matching over 12 bases. Germline-derived CDR1 and CDR2 are SGDLS and YYNGEE. The V segment lost 5 bases and the J segment 6 bases; nucleotides outside the gene matches: 6. The CDR3 is 14 amino acids. The CDR3 spells CASRRTSGTGEQYF. Written as DNA, the CDR3 is TGTGCCAGCAGAAGGACTAGCGGGACCGGCGAGCAGTACTTC.

V is TRBV7-9 and J is TRBJ2-1; 14 nucleotides align to TRBD2. There are 16 residues in the CDR3. The germline V gene encodes CDR1 SEHNR and CDR2 FQNEAQ (reference sequence). The V gene end was trimmed by 5 bases and the J gene end by 12 bases; junction bases not matched to a gene: 12. CDR3 sequence (DNA): TGTGCCAGCAGCCGGCTGGGACTAGCGGGAGAACTGTGGCAGTTCTTC. Amino acid sequence: CASSRLGLAGELWQFF.

This clone was observed a handful of times. The chain couples TRBV29-1 to TRBJ2-1; 15 bases line up with TRBD2. The germline V gene encodes CDR1 SQVTM and CDR2 ANQGSEA. The ends lost 4 bases at V and 0 bases at J; junction bases unmatched: 7. The CDR3 is 18 amino acids. This chain's CDR3 is CSVGGGTSGGSSYNEQFF. CDR3 bases: TGCAGCGTTGGTGGGGGGACTAGCGGGGGGAGCTCCTACAATGAGCAGTTCTTC.

This clone was seen a handful of times. The chain joins TRBV15 to TRBJ2-5, with 7 positions matching TRBD1. V was clipped by 5 bases and J by 4 bases; unmatched bases: 4. Germline V CDR1 and CDR2: LNHNV, YYDKDF (reference sequence). This CDR3 is built from 13 residues. The CDR3 DNA reads TGTGCCACCAGCTACAGGGGTTCAGAGACCCAGTACTTC. Its translation: CATSYRGSETQYF.

This clone was detected only a few times. The chain employs TRBV30 and TRBJ2-2; the match to TRBD2 covers 9 bases. The CDR3 loop spans 18 amino acids. Trimming took 5 bases from V and 0 from J; bases not matched to a gene: 13. CDR1 GTSNPN and CDR2 SVGIG come from the germline V gene (reference sequence). In DNA form, the CDR3 reads TGTGCCTGGGACCCCGCGGGAGGGCCTATCGCGAACACCGGGGAGCTGTTTTTT. As protein: CAWDPAGGPIANTGELFF.

In this sample, this clone turned up a few times. The CDR3 DNA is TGTGCCAGCAGTTGGGACAGGGGGATGACCTACGAGCAGTACTTC. Encoded protein: CASSWDRGMTYEQYF. The V call is TRBV6-5, the J call TRBJ2-7; 11 bases align to TRBD1. V dropped 4 bases and J dropped 2; count of bases not matched to a gene: 4. Germline V gives CDR1 MNHEY, CDR2 SVGAGI. The CDR3 is 15 residues long.

This clone was picked up a small number of times. The rearrangement joins TRBV28 to TRBJ2-7, with a tentative D call TRBD1 (6 bases). CDR3 length: 14 residues. Trimming left V 6 bases short and J 5 bases short, with 17 bases between. CDR1 and CDR2 from the germline V gene are MDHEN and SYDVKM. The CDR3 region is CASSLTGKSDEQYF. The CDR3 DNA reads TGTGCCAGCAGCCTCACAGGGAAATCTGACGAGCAGTACTTC. Drawing the rest from reference TRBV28 and TRBJ2-7, the complete variable domain is DVKVTQSSRYLVKRTGEKVFLECVQDMDHENMFWYRQDPGLGLRLIYFSYDVKMKEKGDIPEGYSVSREKKERFSLILESASTNQTSMYLCASSLTGKSDEQYFGPGTRLTVT.

About this clone: The same CDR3 can be traced to other DNA sequences in this sample. The gene calls are TRBV9 and TRBJ2-7; 10 bases match TRBD2. This CDR3 is built from 15 residues. Trimming took 0 bases from V and 2 from J; bases not matched to a gene: 2. CDR1 SGDLS and CDR2 YYNGEE come from the germline V gene. CDR3 sequence: CASSVGTSGTYEQYF. As DNA, the CDR3 is TGTGCCAGCAGCGTAGGAACTAGCGGGACCTACGAGCAGTACTTC.

For the CDR3, the DNA is TGTGCCTGGAGTGTAGGCGGGAGGGCCACAGATACGCAGTATTTT. This encodes CAWSVGGRATDTQYF. The rearrangement links TRBV30 to TRBJ2-3; 9 bases line up with TRBD2. Trimming removed 0 bases from V and 2 bases from J; junction bases left unmatched: 3. Per germline, CDR1 GTSNPN and CDR2 SVGIG (reference sequence). The CDR3 length is 15 residues. Full variable domain (outside the CDR3, taken from reference TRBV30 and TRBJ2-3): SQTIHQWPATLVQPVGSPLSLECTVEGTSNPNLYWYRQAAGRGLQLLFYSVGIGQISSEVPQNLSASRPQDRQFILSSKKLLLSDSGFYLCAWSVGGRATDTQYFGPGTRLTVL.

This clone was found a few times. The chain uses TRBV5-1 and TRBJ2-7; a weak D match, TRBD2 (6 bases). CDR3 length equals 15 residues. V was shortened by 5 bases and J by 0 bases, with 15 bases between the two germline ends. Germline CDR1 and CDR2: SGHRS and YFSETQ. CDR3 region: CASRARDLSSYEQYF. CDR3 DNA sequence: TGCGCCAGCAGGGCCCGGGACTTGAGCTCCTACGAGCAGTACTTC.

This clone was found a few times. The genes are TRBV30 and TRBJ2-7; the match to TRBD2 covers 12 bases. The CDR3 extends over 14 amino acids. Trimming took 4 bases from V and 3 from J; bases not matched to a gene: 4. Germline CDR1 GTSNPN, CDR2 SVGIG (reference sequence). The CDR3 is CAWNRLAGDYEQYF. The CDR3 bases are TGTGCCTGGAATAGACTAGCGGGGGACTACGAGCAGTACTTC.

This clone has just a few counts. The V call is TRBV14, the J call TRBJ2-2; D is ambiguous. Germline assignment: CDR1 SGHDN and CDR2 FVKESK. The CDR3 runs to 17 residues. The V gene lost 0 bases and the J gene lost 3 bases, with 14 bases spanning the gap. The CDR3 DNA sequence: TGTGCCAGCAGCCAAGAGCTTCCGCGCTCTTACACCGGGGAGCTGTTTTTT. Amino acids: CASSQELPRSYTGELFF. Variable domain in full (rest from reference TRBV14 and TRBJ2-2): EAGVTQFPSHSVIEKGQTVTLRCDPISGHDNLYWYRRVMGKEIKFLLHFVKESKQDESGMPNNRFLAERTGGTYSTLKVQPAELEDSGVYFCASSQELPRSYTGELFFGEGSRLTVL.

This clone was counted a few times. V and J are TRBV30 and TRBJ2-7; D remains unclear. The CDR3 length is 11 residues. Germline V lookup: CDR1 GTSNPN, CDR2 SVGIG (reference sequence). The germline V and J ends were trimmed by 0 bases and 9 bases, with 9 bases remaining between them. CDR3 sequence (DNA): TGTGCCTGGAGTGTACTTACGGTGCAGTACTTC. Its protein product is CAWSVLTVQYF.

The chain employs TRBV4-1 and TRBJ2-7; the D gene is possibly TRBD1 (7 bases). This CDR3 contains 16 residues. Trimming stripped 4 bases from V and 3 bases from J, with 19 bases between. Germline CDR1 is MGHRA and CDR2 is YSYEKL. The CDR3, as DNA: TGCGCCAGCAGCCCCGGATCTCTCAGGGGGGACTACGAGCAGTACTTC. Protein sequence: CASSPGSLRGDYEQYF.

This clone has just a few counts. J is TRBJ2-1 and V is TRBV5-4; 9 bases are a match to TRBD2. J was trimmed by 5 bases and V by 0 bases; bases with no gene match: 3. From germline, CDR1 is SGHNT and CDR2 YYREEE (reference sequence). The CDR3 totals 15 residues. Here the CDR3 DNA reads TGTGCCAGCAGCTTGGTTCCTAGCGGGAACAATGAGCAGTTCTTC. Its translation is CASSLVPSGNNEQFF.